This TCR beta chain was found in a study of T cells after yellow fever vaccination. The CDR3 runs 17 residues. Looked up from germline, CDR1 is LGHDT and CDR2 is YNNKEL (reference sequence). V shed 8 bases and J shed 0 bases, with 17 bases lying between them. TCRdb used MiXCR to reprocess the 5' RACE reads, holding one entry per CDR3 protein. This sample has under 200,000 distinct CDR3 sequences, with 5.5% to 7.5% found just once. This clonotype has at least ten counts. The sequencing here drew on CD4+ T cells sorted from PBMCs, taken about 5 days after the first yellow fever vaccination. The chain combines TRBV3-1 with TRBJ2-6; D possibly uses TRBD1 or TRBD2 (5 bases each). The TCR was taken from a man younger than 35 who received the YFV17D yellow fever vaccine. The CDR3 sequence: CASGDRDVHSGANVLTF. CDR3 bases: TGTGCCAGCGGAGACCGGGACGTCCACTCTGGGGCCAACGTCCTGACTTTC.